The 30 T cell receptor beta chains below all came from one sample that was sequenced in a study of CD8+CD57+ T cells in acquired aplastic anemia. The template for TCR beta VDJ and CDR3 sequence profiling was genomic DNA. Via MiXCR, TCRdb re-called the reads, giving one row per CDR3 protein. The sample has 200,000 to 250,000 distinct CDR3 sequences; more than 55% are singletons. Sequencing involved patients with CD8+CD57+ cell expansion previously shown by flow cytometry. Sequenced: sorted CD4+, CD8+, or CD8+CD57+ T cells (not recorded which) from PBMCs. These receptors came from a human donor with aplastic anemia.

The CDR3: CASSQDYLPTDTQYF. The CDR3 bases are TGTGCCAGCAGCCAAGATTACCTCCCCACAGATACGCAGTATTTT. This rearrangement joins TRBV5-4 to TRBJ2-3; D gene ambiguous. This CDR3 is built from 15 residues. Germline V lookup: CDR1 SGHNT, CDR2 YYREEE (reference sequence). The V end was cut by 4 bases, the J end by 2 bases, with 14 bases between.

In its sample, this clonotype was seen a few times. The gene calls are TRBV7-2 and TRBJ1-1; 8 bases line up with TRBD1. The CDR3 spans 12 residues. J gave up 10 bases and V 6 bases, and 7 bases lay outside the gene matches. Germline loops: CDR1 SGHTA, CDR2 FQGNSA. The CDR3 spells CASRLTGGRAFF. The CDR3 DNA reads TGTGCCAGCAGGCTCACAGGGGGGAGAGCTTTCTTT.

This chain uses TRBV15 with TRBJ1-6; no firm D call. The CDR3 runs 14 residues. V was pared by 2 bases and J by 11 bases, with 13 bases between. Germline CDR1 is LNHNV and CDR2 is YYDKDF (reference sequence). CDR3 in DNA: TGTGCCACCAGCAGACCAGACGGCGGAACACCCCTCCACTTT. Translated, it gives CATSRPDGGTPLHF.

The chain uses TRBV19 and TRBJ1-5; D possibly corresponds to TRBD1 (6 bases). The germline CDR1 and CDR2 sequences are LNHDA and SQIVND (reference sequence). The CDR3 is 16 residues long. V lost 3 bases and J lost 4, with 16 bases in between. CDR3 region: CASSIVGTLLNQPQHF. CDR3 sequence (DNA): TGTGCCAGTAGTATCGTCGGGACACTCCTAAATCAGCCCCAGCATTTT.

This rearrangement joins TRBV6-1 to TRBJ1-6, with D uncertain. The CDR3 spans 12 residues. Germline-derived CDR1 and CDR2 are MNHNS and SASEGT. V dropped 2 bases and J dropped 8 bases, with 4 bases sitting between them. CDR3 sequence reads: CASSEQDSPLHF. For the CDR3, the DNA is TGTGCCAGCAGTGAACAGGATTCACCCCTCCACTTT.

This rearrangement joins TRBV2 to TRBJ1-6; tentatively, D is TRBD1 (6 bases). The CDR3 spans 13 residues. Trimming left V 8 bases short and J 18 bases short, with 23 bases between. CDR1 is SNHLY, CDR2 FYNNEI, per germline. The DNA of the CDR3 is TGTGCCAGCGGTCGGGACAACCCAAAGGCCCCCCACTTT. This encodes CASGRDNPKAPHF. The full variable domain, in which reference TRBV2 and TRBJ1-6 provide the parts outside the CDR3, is EPEVTQTPSHQVTQMGQEVILRCVPISNHLYFYWYRQILGQKVEFLVSFYNNEISEKSEIFDDQFSVERPDGSNFTLKIRSTKLEDSAMYFCASGRDNPKAPHFGNGTRLTVT.

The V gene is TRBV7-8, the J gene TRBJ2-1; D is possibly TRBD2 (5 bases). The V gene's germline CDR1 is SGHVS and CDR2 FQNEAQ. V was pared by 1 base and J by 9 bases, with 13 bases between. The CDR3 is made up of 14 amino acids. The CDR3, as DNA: TGTGCCAGCAGCTTAGGGGAAGGGAGCGGTGAGCAGTTCTTC. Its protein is CASSLGEGSGEQFF.

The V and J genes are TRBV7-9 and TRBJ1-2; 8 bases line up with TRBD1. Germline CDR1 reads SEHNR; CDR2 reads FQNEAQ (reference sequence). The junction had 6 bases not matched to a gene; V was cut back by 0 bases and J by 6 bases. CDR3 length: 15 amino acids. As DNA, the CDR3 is TGTGCCAGCAGCTTAGCGGACAGGGTTTGGGATGGCTACACCTTC. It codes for CASSLADRVWDGYTF.

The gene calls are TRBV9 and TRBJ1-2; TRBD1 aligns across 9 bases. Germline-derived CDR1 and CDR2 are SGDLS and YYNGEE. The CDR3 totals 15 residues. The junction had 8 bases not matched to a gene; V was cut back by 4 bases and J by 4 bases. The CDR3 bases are TGTGCCAGCAGCCCCACAGGGGGCTTGGGCTATGGCTACACCTTC. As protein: CASSPTGGLGYGYTF.

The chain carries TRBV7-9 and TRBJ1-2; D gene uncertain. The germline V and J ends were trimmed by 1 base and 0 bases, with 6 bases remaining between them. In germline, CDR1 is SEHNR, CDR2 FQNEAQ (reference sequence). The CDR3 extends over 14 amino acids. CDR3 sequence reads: CASSLGTSNYGYTF. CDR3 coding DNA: TGTGCCAGCAGCTTAGGGACTTCTAACTATGGCTACACCTTC.

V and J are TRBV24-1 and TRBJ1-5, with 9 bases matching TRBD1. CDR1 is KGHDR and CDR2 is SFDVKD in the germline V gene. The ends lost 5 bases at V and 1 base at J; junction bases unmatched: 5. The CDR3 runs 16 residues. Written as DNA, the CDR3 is TGTGCCACCAGTGCACAGGGGGCAGGAAGCAATCAGCCCCAGCATTTT. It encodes CATSAQGAGSNQPQHF.

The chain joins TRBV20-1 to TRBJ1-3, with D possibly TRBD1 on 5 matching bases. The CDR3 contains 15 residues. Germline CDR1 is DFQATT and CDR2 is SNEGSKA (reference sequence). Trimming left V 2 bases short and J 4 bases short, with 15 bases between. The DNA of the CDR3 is TGCAGTGCTAGACCGGGACCACACTCGGGAAACACCATATATTTT. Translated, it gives CSARPGPHSGNTIYF.

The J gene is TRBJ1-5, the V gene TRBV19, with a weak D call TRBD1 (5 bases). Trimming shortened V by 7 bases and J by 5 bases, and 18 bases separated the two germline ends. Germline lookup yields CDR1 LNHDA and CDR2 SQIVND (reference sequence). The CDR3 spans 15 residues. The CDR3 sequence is CASMDSQGGHQPQHF. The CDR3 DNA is TGTGCCAGTATGGATTCGCAGGGCGGGCATCAGCCCCAGCATTTT.

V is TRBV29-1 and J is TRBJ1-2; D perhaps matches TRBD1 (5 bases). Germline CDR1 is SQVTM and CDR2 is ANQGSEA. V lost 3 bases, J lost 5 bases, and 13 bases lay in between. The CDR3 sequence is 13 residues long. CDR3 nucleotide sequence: TGCAGCGTTGAGGCTGGGACTGCTTATGGCTACACCTTC. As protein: CSVEAGTAYGYTF.

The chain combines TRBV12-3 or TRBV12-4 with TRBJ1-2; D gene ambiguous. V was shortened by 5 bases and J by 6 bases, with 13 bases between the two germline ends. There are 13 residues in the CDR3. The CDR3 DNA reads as TGTGCCAGCAGTCTCCGGGAATCTCATGGCTACACCTTC. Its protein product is CASSLRESHGYTF.

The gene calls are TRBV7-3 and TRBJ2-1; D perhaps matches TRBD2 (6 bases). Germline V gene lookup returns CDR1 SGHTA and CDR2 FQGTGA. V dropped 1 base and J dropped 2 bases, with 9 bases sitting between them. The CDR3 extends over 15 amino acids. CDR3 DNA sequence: TGTGCCAGCAGCTTAATGGGGGGTACCTACAATGAGCAGTTCTTC. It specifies CASSLMGGTYNEQFF.

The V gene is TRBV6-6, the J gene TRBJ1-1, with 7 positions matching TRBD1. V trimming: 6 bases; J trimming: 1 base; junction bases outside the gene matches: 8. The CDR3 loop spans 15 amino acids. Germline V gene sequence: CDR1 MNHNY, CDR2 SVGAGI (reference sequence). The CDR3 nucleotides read TGTGCCAGCAGGGATGGCGGGGACAGGAACACTGAAGCTTTCTTT. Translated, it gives CASRDGGDRNTEAFF.

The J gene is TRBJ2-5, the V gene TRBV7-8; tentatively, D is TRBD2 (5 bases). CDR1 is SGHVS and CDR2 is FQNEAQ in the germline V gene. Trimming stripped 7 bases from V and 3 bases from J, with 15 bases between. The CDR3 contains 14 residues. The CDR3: CASTRRWEKETQYF. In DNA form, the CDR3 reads TGTGCCAGCACCCGCAGATGGGAGAAAGAGACCCAGTACTTC.

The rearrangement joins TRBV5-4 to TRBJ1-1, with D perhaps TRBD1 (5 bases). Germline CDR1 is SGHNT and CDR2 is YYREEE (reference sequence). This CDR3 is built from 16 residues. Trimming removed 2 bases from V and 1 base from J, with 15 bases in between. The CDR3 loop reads CASSFTGGSWNTEAFF. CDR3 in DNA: TGTGCCAGCAGCTTCACCGGGGGGAGCTGGAACACTGAAGCTTTCTTT.

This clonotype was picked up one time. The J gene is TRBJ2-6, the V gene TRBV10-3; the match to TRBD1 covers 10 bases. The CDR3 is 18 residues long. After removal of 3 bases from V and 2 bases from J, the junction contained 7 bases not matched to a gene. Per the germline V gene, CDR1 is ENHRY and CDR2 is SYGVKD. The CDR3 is CAISDWTGGGTGANVLTF. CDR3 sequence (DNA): TGTGCCATCAGTGATTGGACAGGGGGTGGAACTGGGGCCAACGTCCTGACTTTC.

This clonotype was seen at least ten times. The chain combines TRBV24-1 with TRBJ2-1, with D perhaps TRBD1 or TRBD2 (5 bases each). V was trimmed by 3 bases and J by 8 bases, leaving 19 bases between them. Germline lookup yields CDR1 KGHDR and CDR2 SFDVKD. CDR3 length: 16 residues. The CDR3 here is CATSDPVALGADEQFF. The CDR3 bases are TGTGCCACCAGTGATCCTGTAGCGCTCGGGGCCGATGAGCAGTTCTTC.

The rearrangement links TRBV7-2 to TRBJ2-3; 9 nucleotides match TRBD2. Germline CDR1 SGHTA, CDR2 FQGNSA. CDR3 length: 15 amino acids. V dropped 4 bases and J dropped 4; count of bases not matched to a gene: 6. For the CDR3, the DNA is TGTGCCAGCAGCTCTGTAGCGGGAGTGTCAGATACGCAGTATTTT. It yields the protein CASSSVAGVSDTQYF.

The DNA of the CDR3 is TGCAGTGCCACGACCGGACAGTTCGGCTCCTACGAGCAGTACTTC. Translated: CSATTGQFGSYEQYF. The gene calls are TRBV20-1 and TRBJ2-7, with D possibly matching TRBD1 (6 bases). Germline CDR1 and CDR2: DFQATT and SNEGSKA (reference sequence). Trimming took off 6 bases at V and 0 bases at J, with 18 bases between the two ends. This CDR3 has 15 residues.

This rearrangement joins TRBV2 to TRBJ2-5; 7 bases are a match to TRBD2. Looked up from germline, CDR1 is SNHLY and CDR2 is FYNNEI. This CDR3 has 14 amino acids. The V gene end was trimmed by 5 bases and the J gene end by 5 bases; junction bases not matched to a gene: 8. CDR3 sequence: CASSIGLVVETQYF. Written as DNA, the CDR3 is TGTGCCAGCAGTATAGGACTAGTAGTGGAGACCCAGTACTTC.

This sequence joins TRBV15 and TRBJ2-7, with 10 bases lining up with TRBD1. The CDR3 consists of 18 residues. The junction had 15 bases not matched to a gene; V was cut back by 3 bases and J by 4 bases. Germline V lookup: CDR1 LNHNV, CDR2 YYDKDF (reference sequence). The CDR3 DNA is TGTGCCACCAGCAGCTCCAGGTCGGGACAGGGGACTTTTTACGAGCAGTACTTC. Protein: CATSSSRSGQGTFYEQYF. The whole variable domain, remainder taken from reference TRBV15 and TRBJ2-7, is DAMVIQNPRYQVTQFGKPVTLSCSQTLNHNVMYWYQQKSSQAPKLLFHYYDKDFNNEADTPDNFQSRRPNTSFCFLDIRSPGLGDTAMYLCATSSSRSGQGTFYEQYFGPGTRLTVT.

CDR3 sequence: CASSSWTWDYGYTF. As DNA, the CDR3 is TGTGCCAGCAGCTCCTGGACCTGGGACTATGGCTACACCTTC. The chain couples TRBV2 to TRBJ1-2; D is ambiguous. Trimming stripped 6 bases from V and 3 bases from J, with 14 bases between. Germline CDR1 SNHLY, CDR2 FYNNEI. The CDR3 sequence is 14 residues long.

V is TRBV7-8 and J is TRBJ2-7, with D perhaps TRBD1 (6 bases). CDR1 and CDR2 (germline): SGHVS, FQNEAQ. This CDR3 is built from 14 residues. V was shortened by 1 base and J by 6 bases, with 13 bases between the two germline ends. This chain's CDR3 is CASSLDRVAFEQYF. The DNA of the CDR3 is TGTGCCAGCAGCTTAGACAGGGTTGCCTTCGAGCAGTACTTC.

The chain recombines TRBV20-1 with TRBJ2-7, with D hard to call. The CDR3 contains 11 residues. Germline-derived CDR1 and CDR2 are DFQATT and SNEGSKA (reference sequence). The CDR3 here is CSGLIGYEQYF. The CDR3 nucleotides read TGCAGCGGCCTCATCGGCTACGAGCAGTACTTC.

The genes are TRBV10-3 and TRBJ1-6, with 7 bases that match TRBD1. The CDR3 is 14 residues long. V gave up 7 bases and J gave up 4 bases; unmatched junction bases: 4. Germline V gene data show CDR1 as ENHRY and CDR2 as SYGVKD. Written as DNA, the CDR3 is TGTGCCATCACCCGGGGACAGTATAATTCACCCCTCCACTTT. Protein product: CAITRGQYNSPLHF.

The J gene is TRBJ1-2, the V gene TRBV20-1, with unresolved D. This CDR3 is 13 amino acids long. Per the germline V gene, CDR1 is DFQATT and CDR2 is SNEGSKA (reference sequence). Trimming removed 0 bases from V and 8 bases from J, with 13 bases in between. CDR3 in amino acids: CSARDPGMGGYTF. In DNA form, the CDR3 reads TGCAGTGCTAGAGATCCGGGGATGGGCGGCTACACCTTC.